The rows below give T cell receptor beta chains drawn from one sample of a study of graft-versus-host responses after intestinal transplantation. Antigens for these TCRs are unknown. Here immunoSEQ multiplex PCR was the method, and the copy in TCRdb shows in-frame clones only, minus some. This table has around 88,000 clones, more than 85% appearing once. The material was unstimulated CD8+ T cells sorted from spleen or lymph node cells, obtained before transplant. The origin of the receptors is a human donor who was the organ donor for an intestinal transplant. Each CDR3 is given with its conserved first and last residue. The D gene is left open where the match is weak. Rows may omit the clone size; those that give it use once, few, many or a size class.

CDR3: CASSETEYSNQPQHF
DNA: TGTGCCAGCAGCGAGACAGAGTATAGCAATCAGCCCCAGCATTTT
V: TRBV6-1
size: once
J: TRBJ1-5
D: -
length: 15

CDR3: CASSIDPYEQYF
DNA: TGTGCCAGTAGTATCGACCCCTACGAGCAGTACTTC
V: TRBV19
size: -
J: TRBJ2-7
D: -
length: 12

CDR3: CASSSGRDNEQFF
DNA: TGCGCCAGCAGCTCCGGACGTGACAATGAGCAGTTCTTC
V: TRBV5-1
size: -
J: TRBJ2-1
D: -
length: 13

CDR3: CASSLPSQETQYF
DNA: TGTGCCAGCAGCTTACCCTCCCAAGAGACCCAGTACTTC
V: TRBV7-2
size: -
J: TRBJ2-5
D: -
length: 13

CDR3: CASSYSADYEQYF
DNA: TGTGCCAGCAGTTACTCGGCCGACTACGAGCAGTACTTC
V: TRBV2
size: -
J: TRBJ2-7
D: -
length: 13

CDR3: CASRTYTSGGPEQYF
DNA: TGTGCCAGCAGGACCTATACTAGCGGGGGGCCCGAGCAGTACTTC
V: TRBV2
size: -
J: TRBJ2-7
D: TRBD2
length: 15

CDR3: CASIGTLQETQYF
DNA: TGTGCCAGCATTGGGACATTGCAAGAGACCCAGTACTTC
V: TRBV6-5
size: -
J: TRBJ2-5
D: -
length: 13

CDR3: CASSLRDSPSTDTQYF
DNA: TGTGCCAGCAGCTTGAGGGACAGCCCAAGCACAGATACGCAGTATTTT
V: TRBV11-2
size: -
J: TRBJ2-3
D: TRBD1
length: 16

CDR3: CASSQSGADTQYF
DNA: TGTGCCAGCAGCCAATCGGGCGCAGATACGCAGTATTTT
V: TRBV11-3
size: -
J: TRBJ2-3
D: -
length: 13

CDR3: CASSLGQGTDTQYF
DNA: TGTGCCAGCAGTCTTGGACAGGGCACAGATACGCAGTATTTT
V: TRBV6-1
size: -
J: TRBJ2-3
D: TRBD1
length: 14

CDR3: CASSSTGQSYEQYF
DNA: TGTGCCAGCAGCTCAACCGGACAGTCCTACGAGCAGTACTTC
V: TRBV7-3
size: -
J: TRBJ2-7
D: -
length: 14

CDR3: CASSLQGRSYNEQFF
DNA: TGTGCCAGCAGCTTGCAGGGTCGCTCCTACAATGAGCAGTTCTTC
V: TRBV5-6
size: -
J: TRBJ2-1
D: -
length: 15

CDR3: CASSPDNYNEQFF
DNA: TGTGCCAGCAGCCCGGACAACTACAATGAGCAGTTCTTC
V: TRBV7-9
size: -
J: TRBJ2-1
D: -
length: 13

CDR3: CASSLMKVPGYTF
DNA: TGTGCCAGCAGCTTAATGAAGGTTCCTGGCTACACCTTC
V: TRBV11-2
size: -
J: TRBJ1-2
D: -
length: 13

CDR3: CASSYFSGDSYEQYF
DNA: TGTGCCAGCAGTTACTTTTCAGGGGACTCTTACGAGCAGTACTTC
V: TRBV6-5
size: -
J: TRBJ2-7
D: -
length: 15

CDR3: CASSTSGLNNNEQFF
DNA: TGTGCCAGCAGCACTAGCGGTCTGAATAACAATGAGCAGTTCTTC
V: TRBV7-8
size: -
J: TRBJ2-1
D: TRBD2
length: 15

CDR3: CASSQHYQPVVKNIQYF
DNA: TGTGCCAGCAGCCAACACTATCAGCCGGTGGTCAAAAACATTCAGTACTTC
V: TRBV4-2
size: -
J: TRBJ2-4
D: -
length: 17

CDR3: CASRPTSGSDDTQYF
DNA: TGTGCCAGCAGGCCTACTAGCGGGAGTGACGATACGCAGTATTTT
V: TRBV6-5
size: -
J: TRBJ2-3
D: TRBD2
length: 15

CDR3: CASRGQEPNYGYTF
DNA: TGTGCCAGTAGGGGACAGGAACCTAACTATGGCTACACCTTC
V: TRBV19
size: -
J: TRBJ1-2
D: TRBD1
length: 14

CDR3: CASAEFHTEAFF
DNA: TGTGCCAGCGCAGAGTTCCACACTGAAGCTTTCTTT
V: TRBV27
size: -
J: TRBJ1-1
D: -
length: 12

CDR3: CASSFILAVVGSEQYF
DNA: TGTGCCAGCAGCTTCATACTAGCGGTAGTGGGTAGCGAGCAGTACTTC
V: TRBV7-3
size: -
J: TRBJ2-7
D: TRBD2
length: 16

CDR3: CASSGDRATNEKLFF
DNA: TGTGCCAGTAGTGGGGACAGGGCAACTAATGAAAAACTGTTTTTT
V: TRBV19
size: -
J: TRBJ1-4
D: TRBD1
length: 15

CDR3: CASSQLQAQETQYF
DNA: TGCGCCAGCAGCCAATTACAGGCTCAAGAGACCCAGTACTTC
V: TRBV4-1
size: -
J: TRBJ2-5
D: -
length: 14

CDR3: CASSIMDSDNEQFF
DNA: TGTGCCAGTAGTATAATGGACTCTGATAATGAGCAGTTCTTC
V: TRBV19
size: -
J: TRBJ2-1
D: -
length: 14

CDR3: CAWSGTGDNSPLHF
DNA: TGTGCCTGGAGTGGGACAGGGGACAATTCACCCCTCCACTTT
V: TRBV30
size: -
J: TRBJ1-6
D: TRBD1
length: 14

CDR3: CASSPGTSAGTDTQYF
DNA: TGTGCCAGCAGTCCCGGGACTAGTGCCGGCACAGATACGCAGTATTTT
V: TRBV2
size: -
J: TRBJ2-3
D: TRBD2
length: 16

CDR3: CASSSPTGTPDNEQFF
DNA: TGTGCCAGCAGCAGTCCTACCGGGACTCCGGACAATGAGCAGTTCTTC
V: TRBV7-3
size: -
J: TRBJ2-1
D: -
length: 16

CDR3: CASTDRDTEAFF
DNA: TGTGCCAGCACGGACAGGGACACTGAAGCTTTCTTT
V: TRBV5-5
size: -
J: TRBJ1-1
D: TRBD1
length: 12

CDR3: CASSPGYGSYEQYF
DNA: TGTGCCAGTAGCCCAGGGTATGGCTCCTACGAGCAGTACTTC
V: TRBV19
size: -
J: TRBJ2-7
D: -
length: 14

CDR3: CASSIGPSYNEQFF
DNA: TGTGCCAGTAGTATAGGGCCGTCCTACAATGAGCAGTTCTTC
V: TRBV19
size: -
J: TRBJ2-1
D: -
length: 14

CDR3: CASSLGQFEAFF
DNA: TGTGCCAGCAGCTTAGGACAGTTTGAAGCTTTCTTT
V: TRBV11-2
size: -
J: TRBJ1-1
D: -
length: 12

CDR3: CASSIGLAVSTDTQYF
DNA: TGTGCCAGTAGTATAGGACTAGCGGTGAGCACAGATACGCAGTATTTT
V: TRBV19
size: -
J: TRBJ2-3
D: TRBD2
length: 16

CDR3: CSARDFGGQYF
DNA: TGCAGTGCTAGAGATTTCGGTGGGCAGTACTTC
V: TRBV20-1
size: -
J: TRBJ2-7
D: -
length: 11

CDR3: CATSIHTTGTGYEQYF
DNA: TGTGCCACCAGCATCCATACGACCGGGACAGGGTACGAGCAGTACTTC
V: TRBV15
size: -
J: TRBJ2-7
D: TRBD1
length: 16

CDR3: CASSYSIGEQFF
DNA: TGTGCCAGCAGTTACTCGATAGGAGAGCAGTTCTTC
V: TRBV6-5
size: -
J: TRBJ2-1
D: -
length: 12

CDR3: CASQQGAVVYNSPLHF
DNA: TGCGCCAGCCAGCAGGGGGCTGTTGTCTATAATTCACCCCTCCACTTT
V: TRBV5-1
size: -
J: TRBJ1-6
D: TRBD1
length: 16

CDR3: CASSPGLAGYEQFF
DNA: TGTGCCAGCAGCCCGGGACTAGCGGGCTATGAGCAGTTCTTC
V: TRBV6-5
size: -
J: TRBJ2-1
D: TRBD2
length: 14

CDR3: CASSTMGLQWDTIYF
DNA: TGTGCCAGCAGCACTATGGGACTCCAATGGGACACCATATATTTT
V: TRBV5-6
size: -
J: TRBJ1-3
D: -
length: 15

CDR3: CASSLDPGAGYEQYF
DNA: TGTGCCAGCAGCTTGGATCCGGGAGCGGGTTACGAGCAGTACTTC
V: TRBV5-4
size: once
J: TRBJ2-7
D: -
length: 15

CDR3: CASSLGDTTFYGYTF
DNA: TGTGCCAGCAGCTTAGGGGACACCACATTTTATGGCTACACCTTC
V: TRBV5-5
size: -
J: TRBJ1-2
D: -
length: 15

CDR3: CASSVGDMNTEAFF
DNA: TGTGCCAGCAGCGTCGGAGACATGAACACTGAAGCTTTCTTT
V: TRBV9
size: -
J: TRBJ1-1
D: -
length: 14

CDR3: CASSKTGGGEKLFF
DNA: TGTGCCAGCAGCAAGACAGGGGGCGGCGAAAAACTGTTTTTT
V: TRBV6-5
size: -
J: TRBJ1-4
D: TRBD1
length: 14

CDR3: CASSLDTGGIYNEQFF
DNA: TGTGCCAGCAGCTTGGATACGGGAGGGATCTACAATGAGCAGTTCTTC
V: TRBV5-5
size: -
J: TRBJ2-1
D: TRBD2
length: 16

CDR3: CASSVIQGGSNTEAFF
DNA: TGCGCCAGCAGCGTTATACAGGGAGGGTCGAACACTGAAGCTTTCTTT
V: TRBV5-1
size: -
J: TRBJ1-1
D: -
length: 16

CDR3: CASRPIESRHGTQYF
DNA: TGTGCCAGCAGACCTATCGAGTCCCGGCACGGGACCCAGTACTTC
V: TRBV6-4
size: -
J: TRBJ2-5
D: -
length: 15

CDR3: CSVEGSTGTGGSGAYNEQFF
DNA: TGCAGCGTTGAAGGATCTACCGGGACAGGGGGTAGCGGAGCCTACAATGAGCAGTTCTTC
V: TRBV29-1
size: -
J: TRBJ2-1
D: TRBD1
length: 20

CDR3: CASILPPGNEQFF
DNA: TGTGCCAGCATCCTCCCCCCGGGCAATGAGCAGTTCTTC
V: TRBV7-9
size: -
J: TRBJ2-1
D: -
length: 13